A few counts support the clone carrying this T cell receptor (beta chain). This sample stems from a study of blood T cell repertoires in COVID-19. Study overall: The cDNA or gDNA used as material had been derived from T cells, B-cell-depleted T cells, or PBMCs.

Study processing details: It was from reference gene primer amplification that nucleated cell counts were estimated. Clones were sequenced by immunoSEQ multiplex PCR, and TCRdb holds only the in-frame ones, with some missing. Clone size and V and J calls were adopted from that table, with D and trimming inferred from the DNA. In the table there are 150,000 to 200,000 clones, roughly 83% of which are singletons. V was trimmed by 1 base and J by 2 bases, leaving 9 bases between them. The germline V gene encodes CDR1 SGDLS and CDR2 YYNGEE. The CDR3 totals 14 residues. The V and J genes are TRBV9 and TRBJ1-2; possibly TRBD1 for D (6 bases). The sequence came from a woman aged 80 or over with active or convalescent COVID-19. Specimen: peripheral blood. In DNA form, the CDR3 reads TGTGCCAGCAGCGTACAAAGGGGGAACTATGGCTACACCTTC. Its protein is CASSVQRGNYGYTF.